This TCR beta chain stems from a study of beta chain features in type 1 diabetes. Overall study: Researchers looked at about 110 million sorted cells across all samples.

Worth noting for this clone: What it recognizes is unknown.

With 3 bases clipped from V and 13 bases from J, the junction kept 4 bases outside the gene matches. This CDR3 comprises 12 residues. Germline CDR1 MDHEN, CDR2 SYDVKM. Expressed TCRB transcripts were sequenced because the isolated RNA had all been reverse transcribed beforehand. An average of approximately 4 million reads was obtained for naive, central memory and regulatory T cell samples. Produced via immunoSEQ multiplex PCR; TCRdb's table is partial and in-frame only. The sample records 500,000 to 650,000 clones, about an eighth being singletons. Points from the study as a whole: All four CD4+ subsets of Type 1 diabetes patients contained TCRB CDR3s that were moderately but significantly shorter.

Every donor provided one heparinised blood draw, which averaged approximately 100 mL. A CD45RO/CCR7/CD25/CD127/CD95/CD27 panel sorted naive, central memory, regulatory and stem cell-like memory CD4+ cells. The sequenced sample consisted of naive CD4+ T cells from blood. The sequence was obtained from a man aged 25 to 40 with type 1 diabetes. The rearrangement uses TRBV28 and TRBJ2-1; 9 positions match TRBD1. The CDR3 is CASSLGTGKQFF. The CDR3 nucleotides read TGTGCCAGCAGTTTGGGGACAGGGAAACAGTTCTTC.